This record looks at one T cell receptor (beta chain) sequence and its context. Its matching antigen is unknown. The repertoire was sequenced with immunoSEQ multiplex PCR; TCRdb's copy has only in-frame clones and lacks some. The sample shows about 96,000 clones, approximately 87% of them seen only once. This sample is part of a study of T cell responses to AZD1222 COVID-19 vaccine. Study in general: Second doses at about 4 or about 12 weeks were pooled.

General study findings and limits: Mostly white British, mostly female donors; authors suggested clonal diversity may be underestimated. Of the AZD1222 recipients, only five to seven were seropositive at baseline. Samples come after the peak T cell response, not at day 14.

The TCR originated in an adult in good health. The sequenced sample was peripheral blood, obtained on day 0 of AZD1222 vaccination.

The CDR3 sequence is CASSRSGTGGEKLFF. In DNA, the CDR3 is TGTGCCAGCAGTCGGTCCGGGACAGGGGGTGAAAAACTGTTTTTT. The gene calls are TRBV28 and TRBJ1-4, with 11 bases fitting TRBD1. Germline V gene lookup returns CDR1 MDHEN and CDR2 SYDVKM. The CDR3 spans 15 residues. Losses at the gene ends were 5 bases for V and 7 bases for J; bases not matched to a gene: 6.